The 20 T cell receptor beta chains reported below all come from one sample, sequenced in a study of regulatory T cells in long-lasting Graves disease (dated by TCRdb to the early 2020s). The label giving this sample's time point can be read as: newly diagnosed GD, antithyroid drugs for less than 3 months. For both TCR sequencing and RNA sequencing, RNA was extracted from PBMCs using TRIzol. Library preparation was by multiplex PCR. TCRdb shows the sequencer as Illumina HiSeq 4000. To build TCR beta libraries, CDR3 regions were amplified by Arm-PCR using iRepertoire HTBI primers. The public reads were reanalyzed by TCRdb: fastp trimming at Q25, MiXCR alignment, in-frame beta chains only. A single entry per CDR3 protein holds the most common genes and DNA from its merged rows. This sample gives 300,000 to 400,000 distinct CDR3 sequences in total; over 15% of them show up just once. Of the sample, less than 35% falls within the top ten clones.

This sample was shared with a second study, whose subject was T cells in Graves' hyperthyroidism and ophthalmopathy.

The sequencing here drew on peripheral blood mononuclear cells (PBMCs), taken at new diagnosis, from a patient treated with antithyroid drugs. Receptors originate from a man aged 40-49 years with Graves disease. Donor details come from another sample of the same person, matched by shared clones.

This clonotype was observed at least ten times. The V call is TRBV9, the J call TRBJ2-7; 8 nucleotides line up with TRBD2. The V gene's germline CDR1 is SGDLS and CDR2 YYNGEE. The V gene end was trimmed by 1 base and the J gene end by 4 bases; junction bases not matched to a gene: 7. This CDR3 is built from 15 residues. The CDR3 here is CASSVSGGWPYEQYF. CDR3 in DNA: TGTGCCAGCAGCGTATCGGGGGGGTGGCCTTACGAGCAGTACTTC.

The table lists this clonotype with many counts. The V gene is TRBV7-3, the J gene TRBJ2-1; possible D gene TRBD1, 6 bases. CDR1 and CDR2 (germline): SGHTA, FQGTGA. The V end was cut by 4 bases, the J end by 6 bases, with 16 bases between. The CDR3 runs 15 residues. The CDR3 spells CASSSTGPTLNEQFF. The CDR3 nucleotides are TGTGCCAGCAGCTCTACAGGGCCTACCCTCAATGAGCAGTTCTTC.

This chain links TRBV27 with TRBJ2-7; D is unclear. CDR3 length: 13 amino acids. Trimming cost V 2 bases and J 5 bases, with 10 bases left between them. In germline, CDR1 is MNHEY, CDR2 SMNVEV (reference sequence). CDR3 DNA sequence: TGTGCCAGCAGTTTAAAATATTGGAACGAGCAGTACTTC. It is translated as CASSLKYWNEQYF.

At least ten counts were recorded for this clonotype. The V gene is TRBV20-1, the J gene TRBJ2-3, with D possibly being TRBD1 or TRBD2 (5 bases each). The CDR3 is made up of 15 amino acids. Germline CDR1 DFQATT, CDR2 SNEGSKA (reference sequence). The ends were cut back, 3 bases at V and 5 bases at J, with 18 bases in the middle. CDR3 DNA: TGCAGTGCTAGTTTAGTGGGGACCTTCGGAGATACGCAGTATTTT. Its protein product is CSASLVGTFGDTQYF.

This clonotype was recorded at least ten times. The chain combines TRBV5-1 with TRBJ2-6; D is undetermined. The CDR3 length is 15 residues. Germline V lookup: CDR1 SGHRS, CDR2 YFSETQ. Trimming pared 0 bases from V and 4 bases from J, leaving 8 bases between. This CDR3 reads CASSLEKRGANVLTF. CDR3 coding DNA: TGCGCCAGCAGCTTGGAGAAGAGGGGGGCCAACGTCCTGACTTTC.

The gene calls are TRBV19 and TRBJ2-5; possible D gene TRBD2, 6 bases. Deletions cut 4 bases from V and 5 bases from J, with 11 bases between. CDR1 is LNHDA and CDR2 is SQIVND in the germline V gene (reference sequence). The CDR3 extends over 13 amino acids. The CDR3 spells CASSTTGGETQYF. CDR3 bases: TGTGCCAGTAGTACTACAGGAGGGGAGACCCAGTACTTC.

The genes are TRBV7-2 and TRBJ2-2; D is undetermined. This CDR3 comprises 12 residues. Trimming shortened V by 5 bases and J by 6 bases, and 7 bases separated the two germline ends. The germline V gene has CDR1 SGHTA and CDR2 FQGNSA. CDR3 coding DNA: TGTGCCAGCAGCCATCTAGCCGGGGAGCTGTTTTTT. Translating gives CASSHLAGELFF. The full variable domain, rest sourced from reference TRBV7-2 and TRBJ2-2, is GAGVSQSPSNKVTEKGKDVELRCDPISGHTALYWYRQSLGQGLEFLIYFQGNSAPDKSGLPSDRFSAERTGGSVSTLTIQRTQQEDSAVYLCASSHLAGELFFGEGSRLTVL.

This chain links TRBV5-1 with TRBJ2-5; TRBD2 matches at 7 bases. Germline lookup yields CDR1 SGHRS and CDR2 YFSETQ. Trimming removed 0 bases from V and 2 bases from J; junction bases left unmatched: 7. The CDR3 runs 16 residues. The CDR3 sequence: CASSLASSGRQETQYF. The CDR3 coding sequence is TGCGCCAGCAGCTTGGCCTCTAGCGGCCGGCAAGAGACCCAGTACTTC.

Regarding this clonotype: Given a much more abundant clone one base away, this may be a read error. The CDR3 sequence: CASSQMGATDTRYF. In DNA form, the CDR3 reads TGTGCCAGCAGTCAAATGGGGGCGACAGATACGCGGTATTTT. The chain is built from TRBV7-9 and TRBJ2-3; possible D gene TRBD1, 6 bases. The germline V gene encodes CDR1 SEHNR and CDR2 FQNEAQ (reference sequence). This CDR3 is 14 amino acids long. The variable domain in full, completed from reference TRBV7-9 and TRBJ2-3, reads DTGVSQNPRHKITKRGQNVTFRCDPISEHNRLYWYRQTLGQGPEFLTYFQNEAQLEKSRLLSDRFSAERPKGSFSTLEIQRTEQGDSAMYLCASSQMGATDTRYFGPGTRLTVL.

This clonotype appeared many times. The CDR3 coding sequence is TGCAGTGCTAGAACCCGGTCTCCGTCTTCGTATGGCTACACCTTC. This gives the protein CSARTRSPSSYGYTF. The gene calls are TRBV20-1 and TRBJ1-2; D remains ambiguous. Per germline, CDR1 DFQATT and CDR2 SNEGSKA (reference sequence). The CDR3 is 15 residues long. The V end lost 2 bases, the J end lost 5 bases, and 18 bases lay between the germline ends.

At least ten counts were recorded for this clonotype. This chain joins TRBV2 and TRBJ2-3; unclear D gene. The germline gives CDR1 SNHLY, CDR2 FYNNEI. V shed 7 bases and J shed 1 base, with 9 bases lying between them. This CDR3 has 13 amino acids. The CDR3 reads CASTLTGTDTQYF. CDR3 nucleotide sequence: TGTGCCAGCACCCTGACTGGCACAGATACGCAGTATTTT. The entire variable domain, with the rest obtained from reference TRBV2 and TRBJ2-3, is as follows: EPEVTQTPSHQVTQMGQEVILRCVPISNHLYFYWYRQILGQKVEFLVSFYNNEISEKSEIFDDQFSVERPDGSNFTLKIRSTKLEDSAMYFCASTLTGTDTQYFGPGTRLTVL.

As concerns this clonotype: A far more abundant clone sits one base away, making this likely a read error. The V call is TRBV28, the J call TRBJ2-1, with TRBD1 as a possible D gene (6 bases). V lost 5 bases and J 10 bases, leaving 12 bases between the germline ends. Germline V gives CDR1 MDHEN, CDR2 SYDVKM. The CDR3 is 12 residues long. The CDR3 here is CASSGQNYEQFF. The CDR3 nucleotides are TGTGCCAGCAGTGGACAGAACTACGAGCAGTTCTTC.

This clonotype has ten or more counts. The rearrangement joins TRBV7-2 to TRBJ2-3, with TRBD2 matching 8 bases. Germline V gene lookup returns CDR1 SGHTA and CDR2 FQGNSA. V gave up 0 bases and J gave up 0 bases; unmatched junction bases: 2. The CDR3 runs 16 residues. The DNA for the CDR3 is TGTGCCAGCAGCTTAGCGGGCGGGGGGAGCACAGATACGCAGTATTTT. As protein: CASSLAGGGSTDTQYF.

The chain uses TRBV28 and TRBJ2-3; 15 nucleotides match TRBD2. V was pared by 3 bases and J by 9 bases, with 13 bases of the junction left unmatched. CDR3 length: 18 residues. The V gene's germline CDR1 is MDHEN and CDR2 SYDVKM. This CDR3 reads CASSLSEGLAGGLGTQYF. The CDR3 nucleotides read TGTGCCAGCAGTTTGAGCGAAGGACTAGCGGGAGGGCTCGGCACGCAGTATTTT.

This clonotype was counted only a few times. The V call is TRBV24-1, the J call TRBJ2-3, with a weak D call TRBD2 (6 bases). Germline assignment: CDR1 KGHDR and CDR2 SFDVKD. Trimming removed 2 bases at V and 2 bases at J, with 10 bases between. The CDR3 covers 15 residues. DNA of the CDR3: TGTGCCACCAGTGATTATAGCGGATCCACAGATACGCAGTATTTT. It is translated as CATSDYSGSTDTQYF.

The table lists this clonotype with many counts. The chain recombines TRBV11-3 with TRBJ2-3, with 9 bases matching TRBD1. The CDR3 runs 16 residues. Looked up from germline, CDR1 is SGHNT and CDR2 is YENEEA. Trimming at V came to 4 bases and at J to 2 bases, leaving 7 bases not matched to a gene. The CDR3 region is CASSSRTGAITDTQYF. CDR3 coding DNA: TGTGCCAGCAGCTCCCGGACAGGGGCCATCACAGATACGCAGTATTTT.

This clonotype was found a few times. V is TRBV12-3 or TRBV12-4 and J is TRBJ1-3; a weak D match, TRBD1 (5 bases). There are 18 residues in the CDR3. Deletions cut 3 bases from V and 3 bases from J, with 21 bases between. CDR3 sequence (DNA): TGTGCCAGCAGTTTGTTGGGGGGAGTACTATGGGGTGGAAACACCATATATTTT. This encodes CASSLLGGVLWGGNTIYF.

In this sample, this clonotype turned up many times. This chain connects TRBV2 to TRBJ1-6; D is possibly TRBD1 (6 bases). The V end lost 6 bases, the J end lost 8 bases, and 8 bases lay between the germline ends. The CDR3 length is 12 residues. Germline V gene data show CDR1 as SNHLY and CDR2 as FYNNEI. The CDR3 is CASRDRDSPLHF. The CDR3 DNA sequence: TGTGCCAGCAGGGACAGAGATTCACCCCTCCACTTT.

The rearrangement links TRBV2 to TRBJ1-2; 9 nucleotides match TRBD1. V shed 2 bases, J shed 5 bases, and the junction held 3 bases outside the gene matches. Germline loops: CDR1 SNHLY, CDR2 FYNNEI. The CDR3 is 14 residues long. The CDR3 protein is CASSETGQGYGYTF. The CDR3 DNA sequence: TGTGCCAGCAGTGAAACGGGACAGGGTTATGGCTACACCTTC.

Only a few counts were recorded for this clonotype. The chain has TRBV28 and TRBJ2-7; D might be TRBD1 or TRBD2, each matching 5 bases. The CDR3 is 14 residues long. Germline V gene sequence: CDR1 MDHEN, CDR2 SYDVKM. V lost 5 bases, J lost 5 bases, and 16 bases lay in between. CDR3 sequence (DNA): TGTGCCAGCAGTGGTGGGACGAGGACGCACGAGCAGTACTTC. Amino acids: CASSGGTRTHEQYF.